The source of this TCR beta chain is a study of CD8 T cells in ankylosing spondylitis. Study-level findings and limits: Disease-linked clones displayed a CD8+ phenotype and appeared relatively rarely in peripheral blood.

Losses at the gene ends were 3 bases for V and 3 bases for J; bases not matched to a gene: 5. This CDR3 spans 14 amino acids. Germline CDR1 is SGDLS and CDR2 is YYNGEE. From the 5' RACE reads, TCRdb called clonotypes with MiXCR, one entry per CDR3 protein. This repertoire shows some 200,000 distinct CDR3 sequences, 13% found once; its top ten account for 16%. In its sample, this clonotype was seen a few times. Its target is not known. This receptor was taken from a male donor with ankylosing spondylitis or in good health (not recorded which). Sequenced material: blood, either unsorted or a sorted T cell fraction (not recorded which). This chain connects TRBV9 to TRBJ2-7; 8 nucleotides align to TRBD1. The CDR3 coding sequence is TGTGCCAGCAGCGCCGGACAGGGAATCTACGAGCAGTACTTC. It codes for CASSAGQGIYEQYF.